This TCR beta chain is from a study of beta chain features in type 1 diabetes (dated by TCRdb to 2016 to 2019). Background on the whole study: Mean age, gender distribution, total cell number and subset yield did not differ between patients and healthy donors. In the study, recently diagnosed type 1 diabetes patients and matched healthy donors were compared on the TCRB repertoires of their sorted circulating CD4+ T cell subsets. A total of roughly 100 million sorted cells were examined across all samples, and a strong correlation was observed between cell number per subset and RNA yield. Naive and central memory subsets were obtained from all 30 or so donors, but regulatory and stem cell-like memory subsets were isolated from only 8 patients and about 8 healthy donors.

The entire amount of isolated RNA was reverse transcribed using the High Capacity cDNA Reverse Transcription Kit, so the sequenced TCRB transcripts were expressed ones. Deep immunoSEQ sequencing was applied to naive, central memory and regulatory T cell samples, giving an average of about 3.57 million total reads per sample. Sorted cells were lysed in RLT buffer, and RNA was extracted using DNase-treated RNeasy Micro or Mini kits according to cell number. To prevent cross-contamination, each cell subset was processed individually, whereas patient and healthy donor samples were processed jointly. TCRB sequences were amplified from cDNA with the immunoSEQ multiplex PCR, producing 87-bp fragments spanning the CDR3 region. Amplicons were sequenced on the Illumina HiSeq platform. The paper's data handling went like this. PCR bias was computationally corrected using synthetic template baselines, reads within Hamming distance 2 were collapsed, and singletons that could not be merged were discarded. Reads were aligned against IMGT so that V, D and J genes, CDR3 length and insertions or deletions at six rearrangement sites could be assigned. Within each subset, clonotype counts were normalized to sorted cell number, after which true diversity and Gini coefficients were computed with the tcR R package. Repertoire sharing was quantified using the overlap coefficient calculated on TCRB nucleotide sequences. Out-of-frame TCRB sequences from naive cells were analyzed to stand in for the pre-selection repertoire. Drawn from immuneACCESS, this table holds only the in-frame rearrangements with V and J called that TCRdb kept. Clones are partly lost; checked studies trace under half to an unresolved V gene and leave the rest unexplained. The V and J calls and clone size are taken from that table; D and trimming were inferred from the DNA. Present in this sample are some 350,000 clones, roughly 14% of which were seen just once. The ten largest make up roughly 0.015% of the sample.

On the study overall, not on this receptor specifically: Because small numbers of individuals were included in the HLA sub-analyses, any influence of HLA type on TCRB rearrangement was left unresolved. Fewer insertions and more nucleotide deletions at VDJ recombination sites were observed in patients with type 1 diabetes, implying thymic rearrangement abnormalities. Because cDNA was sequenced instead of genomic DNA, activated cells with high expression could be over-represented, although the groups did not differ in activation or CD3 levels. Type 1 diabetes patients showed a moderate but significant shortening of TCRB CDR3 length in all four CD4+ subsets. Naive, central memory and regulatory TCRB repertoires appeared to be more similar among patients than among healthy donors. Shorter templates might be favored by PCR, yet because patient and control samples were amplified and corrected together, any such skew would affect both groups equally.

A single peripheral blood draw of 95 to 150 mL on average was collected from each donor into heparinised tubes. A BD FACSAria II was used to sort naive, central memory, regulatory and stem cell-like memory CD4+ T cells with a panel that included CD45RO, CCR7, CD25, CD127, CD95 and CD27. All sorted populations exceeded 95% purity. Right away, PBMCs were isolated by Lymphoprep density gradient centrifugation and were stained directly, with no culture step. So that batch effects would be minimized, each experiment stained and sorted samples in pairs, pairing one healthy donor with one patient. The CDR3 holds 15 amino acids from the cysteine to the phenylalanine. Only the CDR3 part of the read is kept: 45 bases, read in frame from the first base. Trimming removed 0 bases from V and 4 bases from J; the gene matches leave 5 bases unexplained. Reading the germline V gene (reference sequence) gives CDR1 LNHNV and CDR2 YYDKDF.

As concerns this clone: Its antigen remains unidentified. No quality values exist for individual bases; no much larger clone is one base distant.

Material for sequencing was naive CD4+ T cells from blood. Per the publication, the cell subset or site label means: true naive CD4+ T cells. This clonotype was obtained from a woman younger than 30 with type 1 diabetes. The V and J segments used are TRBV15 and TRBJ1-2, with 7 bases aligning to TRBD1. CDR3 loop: CATSRDGGGFYGYTF. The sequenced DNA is TGTGCCACCAGCAGAGATGGAGGGGGCTTCTATGGCTACACCTTC.